The 6 T cell receptor beta chains reported below all come from one sample, sequenced in a study of circulating tumor DNA in untreated peripheral T-cell lymphoma (dated by TCRdb to about 2021). Libraries were constructed by the immunoSEQ multiplex PCR assay. The source is immuneACCESS, and TCRdb retained only in-frame sequences with V and J called. Part of the clones is not carried over; for the studies checked, unresolved V genes explain less than half of this, and the remainder is unexplained. This sample has about 2,200 clones in its table, and almost 70% of those were observed once. Of the sample, 15% to 20% falls within the top ten clones. Material for sequencing was tumor tissue. The source is a human donor with peripheral T-cell lymphoma.

About this clone: At one boundary the junction diverges from the germline segment, which might be a read error. In DNA, the CDR3 is TGTGCCAGCAGCCAAGATTCTAGCTCCTACAATGAGCAATTCTTC. This codes for CASSQDSSSYNEQFF. This chain links TRBV7-7 with TRBJ2-1; D is possibly TRBD2 (5 bases). Germline V gene data show CDR1 as SSHAT and CDR2 as FNYEAQ (reference sequence). The length of the CDR3 is 15 residues.

The V and J genes are TRBV29-1 and TRBJ2-1; a weak D match, TRBD2 (6 bases). Germline CDR1 is SQVTM and CDR2 is ANQGSEA. The length of the CDR3 is 14 residues. V was pared by 7 bases and J by 4 bases, with 17 bases between. This chain's CDR3 is CSANRGALYNEQFF. The CDR3 nucleotides are TGCAGCGCCAACCGCGGGGCCCTTTACAATGAGCAGTTCTTC.

The J gene is TRBJ2-1, the V gene TRBV30, with D possibly being TRBD1 (5 bases). This CDR3 contains 15 residues. V lost 0 bases and J 11 bases, leaving 20 bases between the germline ends. Per the germline V gene, CDR1 is GTSNPN and CDR2 is SVGIG (reference sequence). CDR3 bases: TGTGCCTGGAGTGTACGATCCGAAACAGGAGATAAGCAGTTCTTC. This encodes CAWSVRSETGDKQFF.

This chain links TRBV15 with TRBJ1-5; 7 bases are shared with TRBD1. With V trimmed by 8 bases and J by 3 bases, 16 bases remained unmatched. This CDR3 has 17 residues. The germline gives CDR1 LNHNV, CDR2 YYDKDF (reference sequence). The CDR3: CATSNTYQGGTNQPQHF. Written as DNA, the CDR3 is TGTGCCACCTCTAACACTTACCAGGGGGGAACCAATCAGCCCCAGCATTTT.

The chain carries TRBV5-1 and TRBJ2-2; 8 positions agree with TRBD1. Per the germline V gene, CDR1 is SGHRS and CDR2 is YFSETQ. This CDR3 contains 16 residues. V dropped 1 base and J dropped 4; count of bases not matched to a gene: 6. CDR3 nucleotide sequence: TGCGCCAGCAGCTTGCAGGGGGCCTCGGGCACCGGGGAGCTGTTTTTT. Amino acids: CASSLQGASGTGELFF.

The chain links TRBV7-7 to TRBJ2-1; D is ambiguous. Germline CDR1 reads SSHAT; CDR2 reads FNYEAQ (reference sequence). V lost 7 bases to trimming and J lost 6 bases, with 19 bases between them. The CDR3 runs 15 residues. The CDR3 sequence: CASIPFREHRNEQFF. CDR3 in DNA: TGTGCCAGCATCCCGTTCCGTGAGCACCGCAATGAGCAGTTCTTC.